This paragraph covers one TCR beta chain sequence. The sample is drawn from a study of control samples from healthy donors and cancer patients. The V and J ends lost 0 bases and 1 base respectively, with 9 bases between them. This CDR3 comprises 16 residues. The germline V gene encodes CDR1 LNHNV and CDR2 YYDKDF (reference sequence). Here immunoSEQ multiplex PCR was the method, and the copy in TCRdb shows in-frame clones only, minus some. Found here are 150,000 to 200,000 clones, 75% to 95% of them singletons; the top ten hold about 1.6%. V is TRBV15 and J is TRBJ2-2, with D maybe TRBD2 (5 bases). This TCR was recovered from a woman aged 30 to 39 in good health. Input material: blood. The CDR3 reads CATSRDRGMNTGELFF. Here the CDR3 DNA reads TGTGCCACCAGCAGAGATCGGGGAATGAACACCGGGGAGCTGTTTTTT.